This T cell receptor beta chain was recorded in a study of post-analysis software for immune sequencing data. Study background: Relapsing-remitting, secondary progressive and progressive-relapsing forms of multiple sclerosis all featured among disease courses.

As regards this clonotype: Its antigen is unknown.

Broader study findings: In multiple sclerosis, normalized Chao1 diversity was significantly below that of controls. Controls had lower frequencies than patients of 4 or 5 TRBV segments, which included TRBV5-6, TRBV5-1 and TRBV20-1. Analysis by F measure revealed that same-batch samples clustered strongly together.

There are 14 residues in the CDR3. Germline CDR1 LGHNA, CDR2 YNFKEQ. V shed 2 bases and J shed 1 base, with 9 bases lying between them. TCR beta libraries were prepared from cDNA with unique molecular identifiers. TCRdb reanalysed the PCR reads using MiXCR and keeps one entry per CDR3 protein. The sample has under 650,000 distinct CDR3 sequences, 40% to 50% seen once. The sequence derives from a girl aged 5-17 years with multiple sclerosis. The sequenced sample consisted of blood. This chain uses TRBV4-2 with TRBJ2-7, with D possibly being TRBD2 (5 bases). The CDR3 DNA reads TGTGCCAGCAGCCAATCGCCGGGGTCCTACGAGCAGTACTTC. This gives the protein CASSQSPGSYEQYF.